This T cell receptor beta chain was profiled in a study of cytomegalovirus exposure and HLA in healthy donors. Although they were nominally healthy when sampled, donors likely had unrecorded immune exposures. With V trimmed by 2 bases and J by 6 bases, 5 bases remained unmatched. The germline V gene has CDR1 SGDLS and CDR2 YYNGEE. The CDR3 extends over 14 amino acids. The primer mix had 60 Vbeta and 13 Jbeta primers. Method: immunoSEQ multiplex PCR; TCRdb's copy keeps in-frame clones and lacks some. The data show 110,000 to 150,000 clones, approximately 80% seen once. The rearrangement joins TRBV9 to TRBJ2-5; 9 bases match TRBD1. The specimen was PBMCs. This receptor was obtained from a male donor in good health and CMV-seronegative. Written as DNA, the CDR3 is TGTGCCAGCAGCGTGGGACAGGGCAAACAGACCCAGTACTTC. Its translation is CASSVGQGKQTQYF.